Shown below are 5 T cell receptor beta chains from a single sample sequenced in a study of blood T cells in healthy people across ages. PCR was performed a second time for roughly 7 to 11 cycles using a sample-barcoded 5' primer and a J-beta primer mix. TCRdb re-called the 5' RACE reads through MiXCR, storing one row per CDR3 protein. This sample yields hundreds of thousands of distinct CDR3 sequences, of which 20% to 30% are seen a single time; more than 8% belongs to the top ten. The same sample was also used in a study of T cells of mothers and their children.

Specimen: blood. The receptor set was obtained from a boy aged 5-17 years in good health.

The chain has TRBV29-1 and TRBJ2-1; 7 bases line up with TRBD2. The V segment lost 7 bases and the J segment 3 bases; nucleotides outside the gene matches: 9. The CDR3 consists of 14 residues. CDR1 SQVTM and CDR2 ANQGSEA come from the germline V gene. For the CDR3, the DNA is TGCAGCGGAAAGCTAAGCGGGAACTACAATGAGCAGTTCTTC. It translates to CSGKLSGNYNEQFF.

CDR3 residues: CASGGGGYTF. CDR3 nucleotide sequence: TGTGCCAGCGGAGGGGGGGGCTACACCTTC. The chain joins TRBV6-6 to TRBJ1-2; D might be TRBD1 (6 bases). The V gene's germline CDR1 is MNHNY and CDR2 SVGAGI (reference sequence). The CDR3 runs 10 residues. With 8 bases removed from V and 8 bases from J, the gap between germline ends came to 9 bases.

The chain is built from TRBV5-6 and TRBJ1-1; D not resolved. CDR1 is SGHDT, CDR2 YYEEEE, per germline. V was trimmed by 4 bases and J by 0 bases, leaving 10 bases between them. The CDR3 covers 14 residues. The CDR3, as DNA: TGTGCCAGCAGCCTCGCCGGAATGAACACTGAAGCTTTCTTT. Translated, it gives CASSLAGMNTEAFF.

This clonotype has more than one count but fewer than ten. The chain recombines TRBV29-1 with TRBJ1-2; no clear D. The CDR3 loop spans 14 amino acids. In germline, CDR1 is SQVTM, CDR2 ANQGSEA. V dropped 2 bases and J dropped 8 bases, with 18 bases sitting between them. The CDR3 is CSVESTAPGEGYTF. The CDR3 region has the DNA TGCAGCGTTGAATCCACCGCCCCTGGTGAGGGCTACACCTTC.

This clonotype showed up just a few times. The chain has TRBV11-2 and TRBJ2-7; 8 nucleotides align to TRBD2. This CDR3 has 15 amino acids. With 6 bases clipped from V and 7 bases from J, the junction kept 14 bases outside the gene matches. Germline V CDR1 and CDR2: SGHAT, FQNNGV. The CDR3 coding sequence is TGTGCCAGCAGACTAGATACCGGGACTAGGGGGGAGCAGTACTTC. It specifies CASRLDTGTRGEQYF.